This T cell receptor beta chain was documented in a study of CD8 T cells in Susac syndrome. Trimming removed 0 bases at V and 2 bases at J, with 12 bases between. CDR1 and CDR2 (germline): SGDLS, YYNGEE. The CDR3 length is 15 residues. Reverse transcription of roughly 0.45 to 1 ug RNA was carried out with random hexamers. TCRdb redid the calling of the immunoSEQ multiplex PCR reads with MiXCR, one entry per CDR3 protein. Among 92,000 or so distinct CDR3 sequences, 95% to 96% were seen once, and the ten largest hold roughly 0.62%. The sequencing sample was made of CD8+ T cells from PBMCs. The receptor was isolated from a human donor with Susac syndrome. The V call is TRBV9, the J call TRBJ2-7; D assignment may be TRBD1 or TRBD2 (5 bases each). CDR3 sequence: CASSVAGDATYEQYF. The DNA for the CDR3 is TGTGCCAGCAGCGTAGCTGGGGACGCGACCTACGAGCAGTACTTC.